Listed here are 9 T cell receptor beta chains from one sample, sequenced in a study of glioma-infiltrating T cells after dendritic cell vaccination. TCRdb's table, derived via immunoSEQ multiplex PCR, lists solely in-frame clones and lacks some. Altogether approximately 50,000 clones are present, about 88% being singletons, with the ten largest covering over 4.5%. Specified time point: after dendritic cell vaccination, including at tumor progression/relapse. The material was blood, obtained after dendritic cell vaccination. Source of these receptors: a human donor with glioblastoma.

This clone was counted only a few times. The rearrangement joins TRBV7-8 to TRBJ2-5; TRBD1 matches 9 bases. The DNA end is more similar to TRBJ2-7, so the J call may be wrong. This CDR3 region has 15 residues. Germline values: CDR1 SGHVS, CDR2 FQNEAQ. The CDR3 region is CASSFSTGGSYEQYF. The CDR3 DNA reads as TGTGCCAGCAGCTTTTCGACAGGGGGTTCCTACGAGCAGTACTTC.

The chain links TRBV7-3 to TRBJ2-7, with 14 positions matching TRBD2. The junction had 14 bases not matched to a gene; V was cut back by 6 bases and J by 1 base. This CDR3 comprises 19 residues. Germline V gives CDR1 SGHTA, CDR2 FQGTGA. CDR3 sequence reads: CASRPLSPGLAGDSYEQYF. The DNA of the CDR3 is TGTGCCAGCAGGCCCTTATCCCCGGGACTAGCGGGAGATTCCTACGAGCAGTACTTC.

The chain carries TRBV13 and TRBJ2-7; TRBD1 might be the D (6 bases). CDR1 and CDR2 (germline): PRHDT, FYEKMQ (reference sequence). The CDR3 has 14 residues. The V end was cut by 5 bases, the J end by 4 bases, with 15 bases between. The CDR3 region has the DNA TGTGCCAGCAGCGTCAGGGGTAACCGATACGAGCAGTACTTC. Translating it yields CASSVRGNRYEQYF.

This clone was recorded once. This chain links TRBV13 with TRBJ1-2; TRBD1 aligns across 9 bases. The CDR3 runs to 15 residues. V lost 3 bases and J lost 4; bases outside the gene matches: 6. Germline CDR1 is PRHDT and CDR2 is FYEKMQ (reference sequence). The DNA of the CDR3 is TGTGCCAGCAGCTTTGGGGGACAGGGACCCTATGGCTACACCTTC. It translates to CASSFGGQGPYGYTF.

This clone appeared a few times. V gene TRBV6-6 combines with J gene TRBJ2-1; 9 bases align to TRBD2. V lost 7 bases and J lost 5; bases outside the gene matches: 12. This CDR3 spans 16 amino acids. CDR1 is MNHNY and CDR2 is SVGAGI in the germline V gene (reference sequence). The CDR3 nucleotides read TGTGCCAGCACCTGGACTTTGCGGGAGGGACACAATGAGCAGTTCTTC. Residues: CASTWTLREGHNEQFF.

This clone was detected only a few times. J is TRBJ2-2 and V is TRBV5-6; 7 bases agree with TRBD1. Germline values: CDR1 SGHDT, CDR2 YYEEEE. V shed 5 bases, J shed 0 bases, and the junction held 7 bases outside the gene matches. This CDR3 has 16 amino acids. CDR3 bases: TGTGCCAGCAGTTGGGCCGGGACAGCGAACACCGGGGAGCTGTTTTTT. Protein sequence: CASSWAGTANTGELFF.

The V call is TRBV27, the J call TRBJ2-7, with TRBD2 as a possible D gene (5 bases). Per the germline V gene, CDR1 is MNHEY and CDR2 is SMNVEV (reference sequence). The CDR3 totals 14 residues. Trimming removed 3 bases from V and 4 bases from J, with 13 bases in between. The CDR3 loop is CASSFLGAEYEQYF. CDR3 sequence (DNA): TGTGCCAGCAGTTTTTTGGGAGCGGAGTACGAGCAGTACTTC.

CDR3 region: CASSLGLAGGPGETQYF. CDR3 DNA: TGTGCCAGCAGCCTCGGACTAGCGGGAGGCCCGGGGGAGACCCAGTACTTC. This rearrangement joins TRBV7-3 to TRBJ2-5, with 14 bases fitting TRBD2. The CDR3 has 17 residues. The V gene's germline CDR1 is SGHTA and CDR2 FQGTGA. Germline trimming cut 5 bases from V and 5 bases from J; bases unmatched to any gene: 10.

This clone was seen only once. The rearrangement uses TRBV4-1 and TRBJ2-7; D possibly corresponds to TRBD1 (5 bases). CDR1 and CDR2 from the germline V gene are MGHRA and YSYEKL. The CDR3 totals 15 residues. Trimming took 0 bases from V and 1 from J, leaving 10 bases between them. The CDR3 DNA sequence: TGCGCCAGCAGCCAAGATGTGGCAGGGTCCTACGAGCAGTACTTC. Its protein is CASSQDVAGSYEQYF.